Shown below are 27 T cell receptor beta chains from a single sample sequenced in a study of T cells expressing NK-cell markers. One entry per CDR3 protein, without DNA, is what TCRdb gives after re-calling the 5' RACE reads. In all, the sample yields approximately 550,000 distinct CDR3 sequences. Sequenced input: blood T cells: a sorted CD56 or NKG2C T cell subset, CD4+ or CD8+ T cells, or bulk PBMC T cells (not recorded which). These receptors all stem from a man younger than 35 in good health.

The chain links TRBV30 to TRBJ1-2. CDR3 length: 14 residues. The germline CDR1 and CDR2 sequences are GTSNPN and SVGIG (reference sequence). The CDR3 spells CAWRAGSSNYGYTF.

This chain joins TRBV19 and TRBJ2-7; TCRdb reports TRBD2, a call that lacks DNA to check it against. Germline V gene sequence: CDR1 LNHDA, CDR2 SQIVND (reference sequence). The CDR3 is 16 residues long. CDR3 in amino acids: CASSGGLAVNSYEQYF.

The chain couples TRBV18 to TRBJ2-5; checking the TCRdb D call of TRBD1 is not possible without DNA. From germline, CDR1 is KGHSH and CDR2 LQKENI. The CDR3 length is 17 residues. The CDR3 is CASSKGAGHGTEETQYF.

The rearrangement links TRBV12-3 or TRBV12-4 to TRBJ2-2; TCRdb selects TRBD1, and the lack of DNA leaves this call unchecked. This CDR3 is built from 18 residues. This CDR3 is CASSLGTIWGTNTGELFF.

The chain uses TRBV28 and TRBJ2-1; absent DNA, TCRdb's TRBD2 call cannot be checked. Germline values: CDR1 MDHEN, CDR2 SYDVKM. The CDR3 runs to 15 residues. CDR3 protein: CASSPSGIYYNEQFF.

The chain combines TRBV5-1 with TRBJ2-3; checking the TCRdb D call of TRBD2 is not possible without DNA. Germline V CDR1 and CDR2: SGHRS, YFSETQ. CDR3 length: 18 amino acids. The CDR3: CASSLNLPSGSVPDTQYF. Combining the CDR3 with reference TRBV5-1 and TRBJ2-3 gives the whole variable domain KAGVTQTPRYLIKTRGQQVTLSCSPISGHRSVSWYQQTPGQGLQFLFEYFSETQRNKGNFPGRFSGRQFSNSRSEMNVSTLELGDSALYLCASSLNLPSGSVPDTQYFGPGTRLTVL.

This chain connects TRBV29-1 to TRBJ2-1; absent DNA, TCRdb's TRBD2 call cannot be checked. The CDR3 covers 13 residues. CDR1 and CDR2 (germline): SQVTM, ANQGSEA. CDR3 in amino acids: CSVVPTSGSEQFF.

The chain carries TRBV29-1 and TRBJ1-1; the TCRdb call, TRBD1, lacks DNA for checking. CDR1 is SQVTM and CDR2 is ANQGSEA in the germline V gene. The CDR3 has 14 amino acids. CDR3 amino acids: CSVVQDRGWTEAFF.

CDR3 protein: CSVRLAGLNTGELFF. The rearrangement uses TRBV29-1 and TRBJ2-2; TCRdb gives TRBD2 as the D gene, but with no DNA this cannot be confirmed. The V gene's germline CDR1 is SQVTM and CDR2 ANQGSEA. This CDR3 comprises 15 residues.

The rearrangement links TRBV7-9 to TRBJ1-6. This CDR3 has 17 residues. Germline CDR1 reads SEHNR; CDR2 reads FQNEAQ (reference sequence). This CDR3 is CASSLAGSSSYNSPLHF.

V usage is TRBV18 and J usage is TRBJ2-4. The CDR3 length is 15 residues. Per germline, CDR1 KGHSH and CDR2 LQKENI. The CDR3 is CASSQQGPAKNIQYF.

The chain combines TRBV28 with TRBJ1-1; TCRdb's assignment of TRBD1 cannot be checked, as there is no DNA. The CDR3 spans 16 residues. The germline gives CDR1 MDHEN, CDR2 SYDVKM. CDR3 loop: CASNAPGQNPNTEAFF.

This sequence joins TRBV7-2 and TRBJ2-7; TCRdb selects TRBD1, and the lack of DNA leaves this call unchecked. The germline gives CDR1 SGHTA, CDR2 FQGNSA. The CDR3 is made up of 15 amino acids. The CDR3 region is CASSLPAGGAHEQYF.

The CDR3 here is CASSLREAYYEQYF. The rearrangement uses TRBV7-2 and TRBJ2-7; TCRdb selects TRBD2, and the lack of DNA leaves this call unchecked. The CDR3 loop spans 14 amino acids. Germline CDR1 SGHTA, CDR2 FQGNSA.

The gene calls are TRBV4-3 and TRBJ2-1; TCRdb gives TRBD2 as the D gene, but with no DNA this cannot be confirmed. Per the germline V gene, CDR1 is LGHNA and CDR2 is YSLEER. The length of the CDR3 is 14 residues. CDR3 amino acids: CASSPRVLAPEQFF.

The chain recombines TRBV7-2 with TRBJ1-5; the D call of TRBD1 rests on TCRdb alone, since no DNA is present to check it. The CDR3 contains 13 residues. Germline-derived CDR1 and CDR2 are SGHTA and FQGNSA. The CDR3 region is CASSRRGSQPQHF.

The J gene is TRBJ2-2, the V gene TRBV6-1; with no DNA, the TCRdb D assignment of TRBD2 cannot be verified. From germline, CDR1 is MNHNS and CDR2 SASEGT. This CDR3 contains 17 residues. The chain's CDR3 is CASSLSGRPANTGELFF.

This chain connects TRBV28 to TRBJ2-7; TCRdb names TRBD1, which stays unverified in the absence of DNA. This CDR3 is built from 13 residues. The V gene's germline CDR1 is MDHEN and CDR2 SYDVKM. The CDR3 region is CASSPPKSYEQYF. Filled out from reference TRBV28 and TRBJ2-7, the complete variable domain reads DVKVTQSSRYLVKRTGEKVFLECVQDMDHENMFWYRQDPGLGLRLIYFSYDVKMKEKGDIPEGYSVSREKKERFSLILESASTNQTSMYLCASSPPKSYEQYFGPGTRLTVT.

The gene calls are TRBV6-1 and TRBJ2-5. The germline CDR1 and CDR2 sequences are MNHNS and SASEGT. The CDR3 is 14 amino acids. CDR3 loop: CASTGEVGQETQYF.

The chain recombines TRBV10-2 with TRBJ2-3; the D call from TCRdb, TRBD2, cannot be confirmed without DNA. The germline V gene has CDR1 WSHSY and CDR2 SAAADI. The CDR3 totals 15 residues. The CDR3 here is CASSKMRAGTDTQYF.

The CDR3 spells CASSATRTGETQYF. This rearrangement joins TRBV12-3 or TRBV12-4 to TRBJ2-5; TCRdb selects TRBD1, and the lack of DNA leaves this call unchecked. CDR3 size: 14 residues.

The rearrangement uses TRBV12-3 or TRBV12-4 and TRBJ2-7; no DNA is available, so the TRBD1 call from TCRdb remains unchecked. This CDR3 region has 15 residues. The CDR3 region is CASSHGGQGPYEQYF.

This CDR3 is CSASMGQANTIYF. V is TRBV20-1 and J is TRBJ1-3; TCRdb's D call of TRBD1 is untestable without DNA. The CDR3 extends over 13 amino acids. The germline V gene has CDR1 DFQATT and CDR2 SNEGSKA (reference sequence).

The chain links TRBV7-7 to TRBJ2-1; TCRdb gives TRBD2 as the D gene, but with no DNA this cannot be confirmed. CDR1 is SSHAT and CDR2 is FNYEAQ in the germline V gene (reference sequence). The CDR3 spans 17 residues. CDR3 loop: CASSSSLAGGPRGEQFF.

The gene calls are TRBV6-2 or TRBV6-3 and TRBJ1-5. This CDR3 comprises 14 residues. Per the germline V gene, CDR1 is MNHEY and CDR2 is SVGEGT. CDR3: CASSYATVPQPQHF.

The chain is built from TRBV12-3 or TRBV12-4 and TRBJ1-1. The CDR3 length is 14 residues. The CDR3 spells CASSLASSNTEAFF.

This chain connects TRBV5-6 to TRBJ2-7; there is no DNA to check the TCRdb D call of TRBD1. The CDR3 is 14 residues long. The germline CDR1 and CDR2 sequences are SGHDT and YYEEEE. CDR3 in amino acids: CASIAAGGLREQYF.